One sample yielded the 9 T cell receptor beta chains listed below, sequenced in a study of T cell changes during pregnancy in multiple sclerosis. Assay used: immunoSEQ multiplex PCR; TCRdb lists only in-frame clones, some missing. The sample consists of nearly 50,000 clones, approximately 95% of them appearing once. This sample comprised CD4+ T cells from peripheral blood mononuclear cells, obtained in the first trimester of pregnancy. The receptors come from a female donor with multiple sclerosis, enrolled in a pregnancy study.

The chain links TRBV18 to TRBJ2-5; D may be TRBD2 (7 bases). Germline V CDR1 and CDR2: KGHSH, LQKENI. The CDR3 has 13 amino acids. V was trimmed by 6 bases and J by 2 bases, leaving 10 bases between them. The CDR3, as DNA: TGTGCCAGCTCGGGGGGGCTACAAGAGACCCAGTACTTC. It codes for CASSGGLQETQYF.

The chain couples TRBV7-8 to TRBJ1-3, with no clear D. V was cut by 0 bases and J by 5 bases, with 5 bases left in between. The CDR3 spans 13 residues. Germline V lookup: CDR1 SGHVS, CDR2 FQNEAQ. CDR3 protein: CASSLARRNTIYF. CDR3 nucleotides: TGTGCCAGCAGCTTAGCGCGCAGAAACACCATATATTTT.

The chain couples TRBV6-5 to TRBJ1-1; 7 bases are a match to TRBD1. CDR3 length: 14 amino acids. Losses at the gene ends were 1 base for V and 5 bases for J; bases not matched to a gene: 4. Germline values: CDR1 MNHEY, CDR2 SVGAGI. CDR3 in DNA: TGTGCCAGCAGTTACTTTGACAGGGTAACTGAAGCTTTCTTT. Residues: CASSYFDRVTEAFF.

This chain joins TRBV18 and TRBJ1-3, with D unclear. CDR3 length equals 15 residues. Looked up from germline, CDR1 is KGHSH and CDR2 is LQKENI. Trimming shortened V by 2 bases and J by 2 bases, and 10 bases separated the two germline ends. Here the CDR3 DNA reads TGTGCCAGCTCACCATCGAGGGTAGCTGGAAACACCATATATTTT. This encodes CASSPSRVAGNTIYF.

The rearrangement uses TRBV19 and TRBJ2-1; 10 bases map to TRBD2. CDR1 is LNHDA and CDR2 is SQIVND in the germline V gene (reference sequence). CDR3 length: 15 residues. V shed 4 bases and J 7 bases; nucleotides not matched to a gene: 7. The CDR3 region is CASSTQAGGLNEQFF. Written as DNA, the CDR3 is TGTGCCAGTAGTACCCAAGCGGGGGGGCTTAATGAGCAGTTCTTC.

V and J are TRBV7-9 and TRBJ2-3; 9 positions agree with TRBD1. This CDR3 is built from 14 residues. Trimming at V came to 4 bases and at J to 5 bases, leaving 4 bases not matched to a gene. Germline V gene lookup returns CDR1 SEHNR and CDR2 FQNEAQ (reference sequence). CDR3 sequence reads: CASSYSGQGDTQYF. CDR3 bases: TGTGCCAGCAGCTACTCGGGACAGGGAGATACGCAGTATTTT.

V and J are TRBV30 and TRBJ1-2; 9 positions agree with TRBD1. CDR3 size: 17 residues. Germline assignment: CDR1 GTSNPN and CDR2 SVGIG (reference sequence). The ends lost 2 bases at V and 7 bases at J; junction bases unmatched: 17. The chain's CDR3 is CAWSNYYLNRGLGGYTF. The CDR3, as DNA: TGTGCCTGGAGTAACTACTACCTCAACAGGGGGCTGGGTGGCTACACCTTC.

The chain links TRBV5-4 to TRBJ2-7, with 7 nucleotides matching TRBD1. In germline, CDR1 is SGHNT, CDR2 YYREEE (reference sequence). This CDR3 is built from 14 residues. V lost 3 bases and J lost 3; bases outside the gene matches: 6. The CDR3 sequence: CASSSGQLNYEQYF. CDR3 DNA sequence: TGTGCCAGCAGCTCGGGACAGCTGAACTACGAGCAGTACTTC.

The rearrangement joins TRBV4-2 to TRBJ1-6; TRBD1 might be the D (6 bases). The CDR3 covers 17 residues. Trimming pared 0 bases from V and 0 bases from J, leaving 9 bases between. From germline, CDR1 is LGHNA and CDR2 YNFKEQ. CDR3 amino acids: CASSQDGQSSYNSPLHF. CDR3 coding DNA: TGTGCCAGCAGCCAAGATGGACAGAGCTCCTATAATTCACCCCTCCACTTT.